Listed below are T cell receptor beta chains from one sample, sequenced in a study of blood T cell repertoires in COVID-19. Sequencing used immunoSEQ multiplex PCR; TCRdb keeps in-frame clones, though not all of them. Of 93,000 or so clones listed, 88% were seen once; the top ten hold 3.5%. The sequenced sample was peripheral blood. The origin of the receptors is a human donor in a cohort sampled during active COVID-19. Both conserved end residues are trimmed from each CDR3.

V gene: TRBV20-1; CDR3 protein: SALDYYGYT
V gene: TRBV7-2; CDR3 protein: ASSFQNGELF
V gene: TRBV4-3; CDR3 protein: ASSQGGLAGGRPLYEQY
V gene: TRBV28; CDR3 protein: ASSLSRGPPNEQY
V gene: TRBV5-6; CDR3 protein: ASSPGLNTEAF
V gene: TRBV19; CDR3 protein: AAAYRGASTDTQY
V gene: TRBV5-1; CDR3 protein: ASSKQNGNTEAF
V gene: TRBV5-1; CDR3 protein: ASSFGLDRFHEQY
V gene: TRBV5-1; CDR3 protein: ASSFWDRVNEQY
V gene: TRBV18; CDR3 protein: ASSPGQLQETQY
V gene: TRBV29-1; CDR3 protein: SADRGGYGYT
V gene: TRBV18; CDR3 protein: ASSPGQGLYEQY
V gene: TRBV24-1; CDR3 protein: ATWGPRTYEQY
V gene: TRBV18; CDR3 protein: ASSPRSQGAYEQY
V gene: TRBV6-5; CDR3 protein: ATSDRAAGQPQH
V gene: TRBV3-1/TRBV3-2; CDR3 protein: ASSQADNYGYT
V gene: TRBV19; CDR3 protein: ASSIRGLAGANQETQY
V gene: TRBV5-1; CDR3 protein: ASSREAGEPQH
V gene: TRBV11-3; CDR3 protein: ASSPSSTYNEQF
V gene: TRBV9; CDR3 protein: ASSQRTTDFYGYT
V gene: TRBV4-1; CDR3 protein: ASSQYMGQLNTEAF
V gene: TRBV18; CDR3 protein: ASSVQGLNTEAF
V gene: TRBV18; CDR3 protein: ASSRSSGAPRNEQY
V gene: TRBV6-6; CDR3 protein: ASSYWGGQGEKLF
V gene: TRBV28; CDR3 protein: ASSLSGQISYEQY
V gene: TRBV6-2/TRBV6-3; CDR3 protein: ASSPFVVRGAYGYT
V gene: TRBV7-2; CDR3 protein: ASSPGLYEQY
V gene: TRBV27; CDR3 protein: ASSFPRRYEQY
V gene: TRBV12-3/TRBV12-4; CDR3 protein: ASNPTGYTEAF
V gene: TRBV3-1/TRBV3-2; CDR3 protein: ASSPFVGENQPQH
V gene: TRBV4-1; CDR3 protein: ASSQLGANVLT
V gene: TRBV5-1; CDR3 protein: ASSALAGRGGTDTQY
V gene: TRBV7-9; CDR3 protein: ASSQGQGVSGNTIY
V gene: TRBV6-5; CDR3 protein: ASSRDSNSPLH
V gene: TRBV7-6; CDR3 protein: ASSLAPNRETDTQY
V gene: TRBV29-1; CDR3 protein: SVAGTGLHSALYEQY
V gene: TRBV5-6; CDR3 protein: ASSLGAGHGYT
V gene: TRBV7-2; CDR3 protein: ASSKRAGDEGYGYT
V gene: TRBV2; CDR3 protein: ASSETSFGSRSNSPLH
V gene: TRBV3-1/TRBV3-2; CDR3 protein: ASSLLAESYEQY
V gene: TRBV4-3; CDR3 protein: ASSQDAVGGGLTDTQY
V gene: TRBV6-5; CDR3 protein: ASSLNDRGHSPLH